These 11 T cell receptor beta chains came from one sample sequenced in a study of T-cell memory formation after mild COVID-19. One entry per CDR3 protein, called by TCRdb with MiXCR from the 5' RACE reads. Among under 350,000 distinct CDR3 sequences listed, 15% to 20% were seen once. The sample taken for sequencing was PBMCs or a T cell subset sorted from them (not recorded which). The receptor set was obtained from a man aged 18 to 30 who had mild COVID-19 (a few samples of this study predate the infection). Cell type and time point are not known.

This clonotype was detected a few times. V gene TRBV6-1 combines with J gene TRBJ2-3; TRBD2 aligns across 7 bases. Germline values: CDR1 MNHNS, CDR2 SASEGT. The J segment lost 2 bases and the V segment lost 6 bases, leaving 8 bases of the junction unmatched. CDR3 size: 15 residues. The CDR3 DNA follows: TGTGCCAGCAGGGGTCCTGCGGGGGTCACAGATACGCAGTATTTT. Translating it yields CASRGPAGVTDTQYF.

V gene TRBV9 combines with J gene TRBJ1-3; the D gene is possibly TRBD1 (5 bases). There are 17 residues in the CDR3. V lost 2 bases, J lost 0 bases, and 15 bases lay in between. Germline assignment: CDR1 SGDLS and CDR2 YYNGEE. The CDR3 loop is CASSVSPRGYSGNTIYF. In DNA form, the CDR3 reads TGTGCCAGCAGCGTCTCTCCTAGGGGTTACTCTGGAAACACCATATATTTT.

This clonotype was counted a few times. This chain links TRBV19 with TRBJ1-4, with 8 bases matching TRBD1. The CDR3 spans 14 residues. V shed 9 bases and J 5 bases; nucleotides not matched to a gene: 8. Germline values: CDR1 LNHDA, CDR2 SQIVND (reference sequence). The DNA of the CDR3 is TGTGCCAGCCTGGGCCGGACAGGGAATGAAAAACTGTTTTTT. The encoded protein is CASLGRTGNEKLFF.

This clonotype was observed a few times. The genes are TRBV6-2 or TRBV6-3 and TRBJ2-3; TRBD2 is a possible D gene (6 bases). Germline V lookup: CDR1 MNHEY, CDR2 SVGEGT. The ends were cut back, 7 bases at V and 11 bases at J, with 22 bases in the middle. The CDR3 contains 14 residues. The CDR3 loop is CASNWDSLVGGQYF. CDR3 nucleotides: TGTGCCAGCAATTGGGACTCCCTCGTGGGTGGGCAGTATTTT.

The gene calls are TRBV7-6 and TRBJ1-1; 7 bases agree with TRBD1. V trimming: 5 bases; J trimming: 6 bases; junction bases outside the gene matches: 3. The CDR3 consists of 12 residues. Germline V gives CDR1 SGHVS, CDR2 FNYEAQ. The CDR3 DNA reads TGTGCCAGCAGCCCCGACAGGGCTGAAGCTTTCTTT. Translation gives CASSPDRAEAFF.

In its sample, this clonotype was seen a few times. CDR3 residues: CASSQVGFYDYGYTF. CDR3 sequence (DNA): TGCGCCAGCAGCCAAGTAGGGTTTTATGACTATGGCTACACCTTC. The chain employs TRBV4-1 and TRBJ1-2; D is unresolved. Trimming took off 1 base at V and 3 bases at J, with 12 bases between the two ends. Germline values: CDR1 MGHRA, CDR2 YSYEKL. CDR3 length equals 15 residues.

This clonotype was counted at least ten times. This sequence joins TRBV5-1 and TRBJ2-3; no firm D call. The germline V and J ends were trimmed by 4 bases and 2 bases, with 11 bases remaining between them. Germline values: CDR1 SGHRS, CDR2 YFSETQ. CDR3 length: 14 residues. CDR3 sequence (DNA): TGCGCCAGCAGCGTCGTAGATCACACAGATACGCAGTATTTT. It encodes CASSVVDHTDTQYF.

V gene TRBV20-1 combines with J gene TRBJ2-3; the D is unclear. The CDR3 is 14 amino acids. CDR1 DFQATT and CDR2 SNEGSKA come from the germline V gene (reference sequence). V dropped 0 bases and J dropped 10 bases, with 17 bases sitting between them. The CDR3 nucleotides read TGCAGTGCTAGAGATCTTTCTAGGGCCCTGGCGCAGTATTTT. This codes for CSARDLSRALAQYF.

The chain couples TRBV6-2 or TRBV6-3 to TRBJ2-7; 7 bases align to TRBD1. The CDR3 spans 14 residues. V shed 6 bases, J shed 3 bases, and the junction held 8 bases outside the gene matches. Germline V gene data show CDR1 as MNHEY and CDR2 as SVGEGT. In DNA, the CDR3 is TGTGCCAGCAGCAGACAGGGAAGTGTCTACGAGCAGTACGTC. Protein product: CASSRQGSVYEQYV.

The V and J genes are TRBV12-3 or TRBV12-4 and TRBJ1-1; D is ambiguous. This CDR3 has 13 amino acids. Trimming removed 2 bases at V and 5 bases at J, with 9 bases between. This CDR3 is CASSLSPWTEAFF. The CDR3 nucleotides are TGTGCCAGCAGTTTATCCCCGTGGACTGAAGCTTTCTTT.

With respect to this clonotype: A read error is likely, as this CDR3 ends without the conserved phenylalanine or tryptophan. The limits of the CDR3 on the DNA are not certain, so only TCRdb's listed CDR3 is given. The J gene is TRBJ1-1, the V gene TRBV5-5; the table's D call TRBD1 went unverified against the DNA. The CDR3 contains 13 residues when both ends are counted. Germline CDR1 is SGHKS and CDR2 is YYEKEE (reference sequence). CDR3: CASSLGTGQGSFE.